The 8 T cell receptor beta chains reported below all come from one sample, sequenced in a study of T cells in Graves' hyperthyroidism and ophthalmopathy (dated by TCRdb to about 2019). Libraries were made using multiplex PCR. Instrument used: Illumina HiSeq 2000. Amplification of TCR beta CDR3 regions was carried out from RNA transcripts. The first round of RT-PCR for the TCR CDR3 was performed with the HTBI primer set and the Qiagen OneStep RT-PCR kit. The public reads were quality trimmed at Q25 with fastp and then assembled into clones with MiXCR by TCRdb, keeping productive beta chains. One record per CDR3 amino acid sequence lists the most common genes and DNA. Recorded for this sample are approximately 210,000 distinct CDR3 sequences; more than 15% of them occurred a single time. The biggest ten clones account for under 65% of the sample. Sequenced material: blood. All receptors come from a man over 45 with Graves' hyperthyroidism.

Regarding this clonotype: At one of its ends the junction is not consistent with the germline gene, which may arise from a read error. This chain joins TRBV28 and TRBJ2-7; 9 bases are a match to TRBD2. Germline V gene data show CDR1 as MDHEN and CDR2 as SYDVKM. This CDR3 spans 15 amino acids. For the CDR3, the DNA is TGTGCCAGCAGGATTCTAGCGGGGCACTGCTACGAGCAGTACTTT. Encoded protein: CASRILAGHCYEQYF.

This clonotype occurred many times. CDR3 in DNA: TGTGCCAGCACCCCCAGCGGGGGTTACACAGATACGCAGTATTTT. Encoded protein: CASTPSGGYTDTQYF. The V gene is TRBV3-1, the J gene TRBJ2-3, with 8 bases aligning to TRBD2. The CDR3 runs to 15 residues. Germline V gives CDR1 LGHDT, CDR2 YNNKEL (reference sequence). J gave up 2 bases and V 7 bases, and 8 bases lay outside the gene matches.

This clonotype was seen at least ten times. This chain links TRBV28 with TRBJ2-1; D not certain. This CDR3 region has 15 residues. V lost 6 bases and J 5 bases, leaving 17 bases between the germline ends. Per the germline V gene, CDR1 is MDHEN and CDR2 is SYDVKM. The CDR3 spells CASSPVTGPNNEQFF. The DNA of the CDR3 is TGTGCCAGCAGCCCCGTGACTGGCCCGAACAATGAGCAGTTCTTC.

This clonotype was observed many times. This chain links TRBV11-2 with TRBJ2-7, with unresolved D. The CDR3 loop spans 16 amino acids. Germline loops: CDR1 SGHAT, CDR2 FQNNGV. The V and J ends lost 2 bases and 0 bases respectively, with 14 bases between them. The CDR3, as DNA: TGTGCCAGCAGCTTAATAAGGCAGGCCAGCTCCTACGAGCAGTACTTC. Residues: CASSLIRQASSYEQYF.

This chain uses TRBV5-4 with TRBJ1-1; 7 bases match TRBD1. CDR1 is SGHNT, CDR2 YYREEE, per germline (reference sequence). CDR3 size: 16 residues. With 4 bases clipped from V and 2 bases from J, the junction kept 11 bases outside the gene matches. CDR3 sequence: CASSAPRTGSNTEAFF. In DNA form, the CDR3 reads TGTGCCAGCAGCGCTCCGAGGACAGGTTCAAACACTGAAGCTTTCTTT.

V usage is TRBV28 and J usage is TRBJ2-3; 7 nucleotides align to TRBD1. The CDR3 extends over 16 amino acids. Germline loops: CDR1 MDHEN, CDR2 SYDVKM. With 6 bases clipped from V and 1 base from J, the junction kept 10 bases outside the gene matches. The CDR3 nucleotides are TGTGCCAGCAGCCAAGGACGGACAGGACGCACAGATACGCAGTATTTT. This translates into CASSQGRTGRTDTQYF.

This clonotype was observed many times. The CDR3 nucleotides read TGTGCCACCGGCGGGACAGCATCATACAATGAGCAGTTCTTC. Its protein product is CATGGTASYNEQFF. V and J are TRBV10-3 and TRBJ2-1; TRBD1 might be the D (7 bases). The CDR3 length is 14 residues. V was shortened by 10 bases and J by 4 bases, with 17 bases between the two germline ends. Germline V gene data show CDR1 as ENHRY and CDR2 as SYGVKD.

The chain carries TRBV4-1 and TRBJ2-7; D possibly uses TRBD1 or TRBD2 (5 bases each). Trimming left V 3 bases short and J 6 bases short, with 9 bases between. CDR3 length: 12 residues. Germline V lookup: CDR1 MGHRA, CDR2 YSYEKL. This CDR3 reads CASSHPGSEQYF. DNA of the CDR3: TGCGCCAGCAGCCATCCAGGGAGCGAGCAGTACTTC.